This passage covers 5 T cell receptor beta chains from one sample sequenced in a study of cytomegalovirus exposure and HLA in healthy donors. Vbeta (60) and Jbeta (13) primers were used in the PCR. Clones were sequenced by immunoSEQ multiplex PCR, and TCRdb holds only the in-frame ones, with some missing. Found here are fewer than 120,000 clones, roughly 86% of them singletons; the top ten hold around 2%. The sequencing input was PBMCs. The source of these receptors is a man aged 35 to 55 in good health and CMV-seronegative.

The chain employs TRBV5-1 and TRBJ1-5; 10 bases line up with TRBD1. The CDR3 runs 13 residues. Germline loops: CDR1 SGHRS, CDR2 YFSETQ. With 5 bases clipped from V and 16 bases from J, the junction kept 12 bases outside the gene matches. CDR3 in DNA: TGCGCCAGCAGGGGGACAGGGGAGGCGGTGGAACATTTT. This sequence encodes CASRGTGEAVEHF.

This clone was recorded only once. The J gene is TRBJ1-4, the V gene TRBV6-5; D may be TRBD1 (5 bases). With 6 bases removed from V and 8 bases from J, the gap between germline ends came to 16 bases. Per the germline V gene, CDR1 is MNHEY and CDR2 is SVGAGI. The CDR3 is 14 amino acids. The CDR3 nucleotides are TGTGCCAGCAGCAGACAGAGTCCGTACGAAAAACTGTTTTTT. Translation gives CASSRQSPYEKLFF.

With regard to this clone: An end of the junction differs from the germline gene, which may be a read error. V gene TRBV6-5 combines with J gene TRBJ2-1; 7 nucleotides agree with TRBD1. This CDR3 is built from 15 residues. Per the germline V gene, CDR1 is MNHEY and CDR2 is SVGAGI. The CDR3 region has the DNA TGTGCCAGCACTTACTCGAGGGGGCCGGGCAATGAGCAGTTCTTC. It codes for CASTYSRGPGNEQFF.

The V call is TRBV5-1, the J call TRBJ2-5, with 8 positions matching TRBD2. The CDR3 has 14 amino acids. From germline, CDR1 is SGHRS and CDR2 YFSETQ. J was trimmed by 7 bases and V by 6 bases; bases with no gene match: 11. For the CDR3, the DNA is TGCGCCAGCACCCCCGGGTCAGCGGGGGTGACCCAGTACTTC. As protein: CASTPGSAGVTQYF.

V is TRBV5-5 and J is TRBJ1-5, with D perhaps matching TRBD1 (6 bases). CDR1 is SGHKS and CDR2 is YYEKEE in the germline V gene (reference sequence). V dropped 3 bases and J dropped 5 bases, with 15 bases sitting between them. CDR3 size: 15 residues. CDR3 coding DNA: TGTGCCAGCAGCTCCTGGGCAGGGGATCATCAGCCCCAGCATTTT. It specifies CASSSWAGDHQPQHF.